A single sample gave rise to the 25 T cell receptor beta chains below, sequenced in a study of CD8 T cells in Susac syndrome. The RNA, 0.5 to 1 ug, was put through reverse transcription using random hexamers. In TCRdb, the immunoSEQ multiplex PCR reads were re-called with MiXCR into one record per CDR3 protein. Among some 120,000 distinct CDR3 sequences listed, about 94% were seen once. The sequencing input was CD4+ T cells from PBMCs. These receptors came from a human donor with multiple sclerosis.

The CDR3 DNA reads TGCGCCAGCAGACCCCCCGGGGGCAATGCCGGGGAGCTGTTTTTT. Translating it yields CASRPPGGNAGELFF. The V call is TRBV5-1, the J call TRBJ2-2, with D perhaps TRBD1 or TRBD2 (6 bases each). The CDR3 contains 15 residues. Germline V gene data show CDR1 as SGHRS and CDR2 as YFSETQ. Trimming took off 5 bases at V and 6 bases at J, with 17 bases between the two ends.

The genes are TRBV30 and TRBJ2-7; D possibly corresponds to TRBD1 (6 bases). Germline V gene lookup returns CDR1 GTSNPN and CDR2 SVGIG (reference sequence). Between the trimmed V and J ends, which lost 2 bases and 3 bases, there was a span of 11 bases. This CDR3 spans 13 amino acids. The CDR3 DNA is TGTGCCTGGAGTCCGGACAGAAACTACGAGCAGTACTTC. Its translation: CAWSPDRNYEQYF.

The CDR3 spells CASRASGRAGEQFF. The CDR3 region has the DNA TGTGCCAGCAGAGCTAGCGGGAGGGCCGGTGAGCAGTTCTTC. The rearrangement links TRBV3-1 to TRBJ2-1, with 12 bases aligning to TRBD2. The CDR3 covers 14 residues. Per the germline V gene, CDR1 is LGHDT and CDR2 is YNNKEL (reference sequence). J was trimmed by 9 bases and V by 6 bases; bases with no gene match: 6.

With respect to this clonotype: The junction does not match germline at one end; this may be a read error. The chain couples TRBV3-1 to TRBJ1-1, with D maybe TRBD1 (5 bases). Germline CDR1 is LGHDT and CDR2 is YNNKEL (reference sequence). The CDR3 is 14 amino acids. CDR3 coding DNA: TGTGCCAGCAGCCAAGATAGGCAGGGTTTGGGGCCCGTCTTT. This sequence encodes CASSQDRQGLGPVF. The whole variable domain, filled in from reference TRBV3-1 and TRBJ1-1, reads DTAVSQTPKYLVTQMGNDKSIKCEQNLGHDTMYWYKQDSKKFLKIMFSYNNKELIINETVPNRFSPKSPDKAHLNLHINSLELGDSAVYFCASSQDRQGLGPVFGQGTRLTVV.

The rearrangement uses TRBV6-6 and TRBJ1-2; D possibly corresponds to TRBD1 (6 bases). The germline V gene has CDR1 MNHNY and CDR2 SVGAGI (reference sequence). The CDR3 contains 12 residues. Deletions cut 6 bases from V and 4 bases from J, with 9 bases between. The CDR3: CASSRDIYGYTF. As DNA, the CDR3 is TGTGCCAGCAGCCGGGACATCTATGGCTACACCTTC.

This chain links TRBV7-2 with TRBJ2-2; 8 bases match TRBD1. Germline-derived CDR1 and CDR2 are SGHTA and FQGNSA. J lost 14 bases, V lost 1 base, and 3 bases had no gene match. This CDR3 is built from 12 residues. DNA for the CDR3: TGTGCCAGCAGCTTAGACGGACAGGGACTGTTTTTT. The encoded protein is CASSLDGQGLFF.

The CDR3 region has the DNA TGTGCCAGCAGCTGGTCTGAGGGGGCCAAAAACATTCAGTACTTC. Its protein is CASSWSEGAKNIQYF. The J gene is TRBJ2-4, the V gene TRBV7-2, with D perhaps TRBD1 or TRBD2 (5 bases each). Per germline, CDR1 SGHTA and CDR2 FQGNSA. V lost 4 bases to trimming and J lost 1 base, with 11 bases between them. The CDR3 totals 15 residues.

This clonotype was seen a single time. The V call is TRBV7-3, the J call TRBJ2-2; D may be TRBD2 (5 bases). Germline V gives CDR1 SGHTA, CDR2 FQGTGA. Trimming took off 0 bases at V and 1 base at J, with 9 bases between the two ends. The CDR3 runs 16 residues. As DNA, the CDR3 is TGTGCCAGCAGCTTAACCAGCGGAATGAACACCGGGGAGCTGTTTTTT. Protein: CASSLTSGMNTGELFF.

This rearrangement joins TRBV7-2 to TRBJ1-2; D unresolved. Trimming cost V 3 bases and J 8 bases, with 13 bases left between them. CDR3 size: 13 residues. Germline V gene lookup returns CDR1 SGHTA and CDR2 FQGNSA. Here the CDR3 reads CASSLTPRLGYTF. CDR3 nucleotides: TGTGCCAGCAGCTTGACGCCGCGACTGGGCTACACCTTC. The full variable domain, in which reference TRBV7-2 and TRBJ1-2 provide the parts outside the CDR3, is GAGVSQSPSNKVTEKGKDVELRCDPISGHTALYWYRQSLGQGLEFLIYFQGNSAPDKSGLPSDRFSAERTGGSVSTLTIQRTQQEDSAVYLCASSLTPRLGYTFGSGTRLTVV.

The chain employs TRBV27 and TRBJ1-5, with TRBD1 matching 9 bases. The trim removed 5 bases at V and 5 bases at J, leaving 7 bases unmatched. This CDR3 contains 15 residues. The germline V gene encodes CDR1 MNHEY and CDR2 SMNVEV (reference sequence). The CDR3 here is CASSAGTGKYQPQHF. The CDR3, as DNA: TGTGCCAGCAGTGCCGGGACAGGGAAATATCAGCCCCAGCATTTT.

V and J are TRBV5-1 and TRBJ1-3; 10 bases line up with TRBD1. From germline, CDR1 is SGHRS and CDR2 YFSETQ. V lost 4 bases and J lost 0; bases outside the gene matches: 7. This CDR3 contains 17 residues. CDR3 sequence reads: CASSLGQGRNSGNTIYF. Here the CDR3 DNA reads TGCGCCAGCAGCCTGGGACAGGGGAGAAACTCTGGAAACACCATATATTTT.

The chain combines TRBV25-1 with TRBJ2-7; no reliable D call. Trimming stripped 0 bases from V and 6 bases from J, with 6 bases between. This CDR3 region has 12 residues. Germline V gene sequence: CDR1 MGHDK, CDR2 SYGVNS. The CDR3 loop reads CASSEYWSEQYF. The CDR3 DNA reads TGTGCCAGCAGTGAATATTGGAGCGAGCAGTACTTC.

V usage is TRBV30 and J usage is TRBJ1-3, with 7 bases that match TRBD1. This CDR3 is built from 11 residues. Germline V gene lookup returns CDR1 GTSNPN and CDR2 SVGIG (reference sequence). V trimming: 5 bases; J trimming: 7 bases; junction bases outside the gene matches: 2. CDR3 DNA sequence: TGTGCCTGGGACAGGGCGAACACCATATATTTT. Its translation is CAWDRANTIYF.

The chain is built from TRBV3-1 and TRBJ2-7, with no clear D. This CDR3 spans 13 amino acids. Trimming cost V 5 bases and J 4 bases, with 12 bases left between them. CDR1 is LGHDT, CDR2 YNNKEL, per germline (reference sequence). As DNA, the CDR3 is TGTGCCAGCAGCTCCCAGCCTAAGTACGAGCAGTACTTC. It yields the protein CASSSQPKYEQYF.

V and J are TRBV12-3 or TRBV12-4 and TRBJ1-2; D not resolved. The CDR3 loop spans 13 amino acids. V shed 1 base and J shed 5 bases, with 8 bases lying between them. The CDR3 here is CASSLGGGYGYTF. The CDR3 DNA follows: TGTGCCAGCAGTTTAGGAGGAGGTTATGGCTACACCTTC.

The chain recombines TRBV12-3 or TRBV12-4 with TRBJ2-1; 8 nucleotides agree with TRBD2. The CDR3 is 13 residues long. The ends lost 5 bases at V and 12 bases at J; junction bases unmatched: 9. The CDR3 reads CASSGGSGRVQFF. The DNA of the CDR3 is TGTGCCAGCAGTGGAGGGAGCGGGAGAGTGCAGTTCTTC.

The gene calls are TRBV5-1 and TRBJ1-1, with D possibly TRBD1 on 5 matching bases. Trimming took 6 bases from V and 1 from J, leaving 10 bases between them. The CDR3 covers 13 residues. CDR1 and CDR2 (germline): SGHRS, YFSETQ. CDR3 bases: TGCGCCAGCACCACCGGGACGAACACTGAAGCTTTCTTT. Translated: CASTTGTNTEAFF.

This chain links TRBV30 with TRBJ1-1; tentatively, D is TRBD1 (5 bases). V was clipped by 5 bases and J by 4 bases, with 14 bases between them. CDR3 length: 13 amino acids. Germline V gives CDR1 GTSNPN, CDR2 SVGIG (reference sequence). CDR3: CAWSPGTSTEAFF. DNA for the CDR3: TGTGCCTGGTCCCCCGGGACTTCCACTGAAGCTTTCTTT. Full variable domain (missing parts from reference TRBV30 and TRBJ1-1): SQTIHQWPATLVQPVGSPLSLECTVEGTSNPNLYWYRQAAGRGLQLLFYSVGIGQISSEVPQNLSASRPQDRQFILSSKKLLLSDSGFYLCAWSPGTSTEAFFGQGTRLTVV.

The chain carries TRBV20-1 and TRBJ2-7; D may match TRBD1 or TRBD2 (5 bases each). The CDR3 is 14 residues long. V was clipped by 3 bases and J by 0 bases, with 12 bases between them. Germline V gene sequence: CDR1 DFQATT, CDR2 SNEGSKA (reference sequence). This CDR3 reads CSASLGAASYEQYF. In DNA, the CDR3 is TGCAGTGCTAGCCTCGGGGCGGCCTCCTACGAGCAGTACTTC.

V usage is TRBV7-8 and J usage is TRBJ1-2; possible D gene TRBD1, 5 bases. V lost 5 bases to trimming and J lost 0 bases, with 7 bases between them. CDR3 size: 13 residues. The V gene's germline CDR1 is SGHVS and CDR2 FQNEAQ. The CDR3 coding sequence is TGTGCCAGCAGCGGGGGGGCTAACTATGGCTACACCTTC. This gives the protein CASSGGANYGYTF.

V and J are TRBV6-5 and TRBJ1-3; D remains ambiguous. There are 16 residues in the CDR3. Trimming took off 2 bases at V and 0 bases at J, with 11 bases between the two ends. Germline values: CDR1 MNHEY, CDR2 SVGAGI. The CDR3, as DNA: TGTGCCAGCAGTTACAACCCACAGAACTCTGGAAACACCATATATTTT. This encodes CASSYNPQNSGNTIYF.

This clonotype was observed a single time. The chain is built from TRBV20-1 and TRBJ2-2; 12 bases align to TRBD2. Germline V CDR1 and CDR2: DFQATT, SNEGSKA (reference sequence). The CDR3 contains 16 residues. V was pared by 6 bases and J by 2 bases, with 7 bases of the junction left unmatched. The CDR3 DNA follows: TGCAGTGCAGAACCTAGCGGGGGGGTTAACACCGGGGAGCTGTTTTTT. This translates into CSAEPSGGVNTGELFF.

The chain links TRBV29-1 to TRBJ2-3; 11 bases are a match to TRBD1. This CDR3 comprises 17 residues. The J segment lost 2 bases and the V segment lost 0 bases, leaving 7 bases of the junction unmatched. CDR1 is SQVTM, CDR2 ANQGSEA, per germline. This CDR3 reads CSVEDGQGAASTDTQYF. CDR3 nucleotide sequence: TGCAGCGTTGAAGACGGACAGGGGGCTGCGTCCACAGATACGCAGTATTTT.

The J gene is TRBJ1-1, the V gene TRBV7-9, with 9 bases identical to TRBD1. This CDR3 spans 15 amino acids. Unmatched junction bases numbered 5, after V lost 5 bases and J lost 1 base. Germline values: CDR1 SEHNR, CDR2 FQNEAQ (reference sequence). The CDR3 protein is CASSPGQGRNTEAFF. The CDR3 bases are TGTGCCAGCAGCCCCGGACAGGGGAGGAACACTGAAGCTTTCTTT.

The CDR3 here is CAWARGDGTDTQYF. CDR3 sequence (DNA): TGTGCCTGGGCGAGGGGGGATGGCACAGATACGCAGTATTTT. The rearrangement joins TRBV30 to TRBJ2-3, with D possibly being TRBD1 or TRBD2 (6 bases each). Trimming cost V 5 bases and J 1 base, with 13 bases left between them. Germline V gives CDR1 GTSNPN, CDR2 SVGIG (reference sequence). This CDR3 is built from 14 residues.